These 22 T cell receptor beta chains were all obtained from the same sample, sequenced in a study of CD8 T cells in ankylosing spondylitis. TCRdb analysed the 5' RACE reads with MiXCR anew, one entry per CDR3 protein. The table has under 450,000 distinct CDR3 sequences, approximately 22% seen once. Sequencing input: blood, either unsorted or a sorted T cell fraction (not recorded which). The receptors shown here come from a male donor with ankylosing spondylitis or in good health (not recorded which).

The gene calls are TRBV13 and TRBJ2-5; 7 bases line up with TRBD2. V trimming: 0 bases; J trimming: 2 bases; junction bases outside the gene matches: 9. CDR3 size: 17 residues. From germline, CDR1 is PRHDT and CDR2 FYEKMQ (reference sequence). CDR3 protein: CASSLGLGAGLQETQYF. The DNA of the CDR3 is TGTGCCAGCAGCTTAGGCCTAGGAGCGGGGCTACAAGAGACCCAGTACTTC.

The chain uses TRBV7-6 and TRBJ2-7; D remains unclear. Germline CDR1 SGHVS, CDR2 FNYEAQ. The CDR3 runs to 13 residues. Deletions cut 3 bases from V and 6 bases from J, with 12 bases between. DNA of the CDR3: TGTGCCAGCAGCTTGGCTCCTATGAGCGAGCAGTACTTC. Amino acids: CASSLAPMSEQYF.

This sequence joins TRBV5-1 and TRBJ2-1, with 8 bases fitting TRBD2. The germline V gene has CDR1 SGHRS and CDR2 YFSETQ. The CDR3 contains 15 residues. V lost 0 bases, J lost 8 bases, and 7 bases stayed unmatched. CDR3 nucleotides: TGCGCCAGCAGCTTGGCCCGGGGGGGCCCGGATGAGCAGTTCTTC. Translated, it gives CASSLARGGPDEQFF.

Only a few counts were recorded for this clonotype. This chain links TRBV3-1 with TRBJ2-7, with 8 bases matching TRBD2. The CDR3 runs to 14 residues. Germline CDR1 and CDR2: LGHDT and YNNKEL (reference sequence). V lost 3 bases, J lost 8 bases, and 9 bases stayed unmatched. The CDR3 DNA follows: TGTGCCAGCAGCCAGGGGCGGGGGGTAGGGAAGCAGTACTTC. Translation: CASSQGRGVGKQYF.

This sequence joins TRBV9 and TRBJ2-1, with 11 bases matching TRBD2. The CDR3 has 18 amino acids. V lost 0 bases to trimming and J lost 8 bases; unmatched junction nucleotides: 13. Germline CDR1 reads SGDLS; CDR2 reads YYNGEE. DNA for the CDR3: TGTGCCAGCAGCGTAGAAGAGTTAGCGGGGGGGCTGGGAGATGAGCAGTTCTTC. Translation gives CASSVEELAGGLGDEQFF.

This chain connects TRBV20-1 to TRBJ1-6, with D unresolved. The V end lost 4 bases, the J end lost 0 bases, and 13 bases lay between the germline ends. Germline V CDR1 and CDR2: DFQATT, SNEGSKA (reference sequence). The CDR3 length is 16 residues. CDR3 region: CSAKETGSSYNSPLHF. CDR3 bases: TGCAGTGCTAAAGAGACGGGGAGCTCCTATAATTCACCCCTCCACTTT.

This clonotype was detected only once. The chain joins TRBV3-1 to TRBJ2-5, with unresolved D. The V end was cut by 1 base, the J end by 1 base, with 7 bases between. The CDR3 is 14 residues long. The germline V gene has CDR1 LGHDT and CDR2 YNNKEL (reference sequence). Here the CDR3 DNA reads TGTGCCAGCAGCCAAGCGCTCTCCCAAGAGACCCAGTACTTC. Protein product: CASSQALSQETQYF.

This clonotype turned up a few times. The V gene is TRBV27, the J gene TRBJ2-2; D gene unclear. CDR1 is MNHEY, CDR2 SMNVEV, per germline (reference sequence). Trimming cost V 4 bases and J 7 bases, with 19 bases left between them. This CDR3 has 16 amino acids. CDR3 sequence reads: CASSYNGVVAVGELFF. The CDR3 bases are TGTGCCAGCAGTTATAATGGGGTAGTAGCAGTCGGGGAGCTGTTTTTT.

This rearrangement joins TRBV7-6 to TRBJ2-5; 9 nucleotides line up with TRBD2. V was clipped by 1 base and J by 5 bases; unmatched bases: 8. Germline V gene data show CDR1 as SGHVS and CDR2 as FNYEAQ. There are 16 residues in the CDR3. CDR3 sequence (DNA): TGTGCCAGCAGCTTAGAGGCTAGCGGGGACGGGGAGACCCAGTACTTC. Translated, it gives CASSLEASGDGETQYF.

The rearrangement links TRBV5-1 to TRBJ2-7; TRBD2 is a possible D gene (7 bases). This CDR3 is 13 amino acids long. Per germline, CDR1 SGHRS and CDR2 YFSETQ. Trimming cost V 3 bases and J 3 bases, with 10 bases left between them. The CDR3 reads CASSWGGIYEQYF. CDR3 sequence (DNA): TGCGCCAGCAGCTGGGGGGGCATCTACGAGCAGTACTTC.

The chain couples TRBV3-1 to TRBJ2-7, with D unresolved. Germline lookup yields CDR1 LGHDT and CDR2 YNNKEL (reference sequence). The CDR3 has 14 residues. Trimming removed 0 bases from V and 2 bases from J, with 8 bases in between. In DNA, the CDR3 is TGTGCCAGCAGCCAAGATTGGGCGGCCTACGAGCAGTACTTC. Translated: CASSQDWAAYEQYF.

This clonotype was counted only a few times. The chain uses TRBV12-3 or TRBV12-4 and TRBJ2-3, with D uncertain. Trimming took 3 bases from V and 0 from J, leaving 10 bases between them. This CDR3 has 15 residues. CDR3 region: CASSLGRSSTDTQYF. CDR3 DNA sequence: TGTGCCAGCAGTTTGGGCAGATCTAGCACAGATACGCAGTATTTT.

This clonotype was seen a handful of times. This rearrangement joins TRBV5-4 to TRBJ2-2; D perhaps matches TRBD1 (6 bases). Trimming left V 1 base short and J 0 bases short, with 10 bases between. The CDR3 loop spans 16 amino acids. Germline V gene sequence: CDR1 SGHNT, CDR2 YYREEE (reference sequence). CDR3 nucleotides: TGTGCCAGCAGCTTGCTGTGGGGGCCGAACACCGGGGAGCTGTTTTTT. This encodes CASSLLWGPNTGELFF.

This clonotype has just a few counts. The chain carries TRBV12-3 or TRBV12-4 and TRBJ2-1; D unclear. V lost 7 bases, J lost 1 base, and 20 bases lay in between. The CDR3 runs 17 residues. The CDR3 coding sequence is TGTGCCAGCACACATGACGGGCGTTTTGGGTCCTACAATGAGCAGTTCTTC. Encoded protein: CASTHDGRFGSYNEQFF.

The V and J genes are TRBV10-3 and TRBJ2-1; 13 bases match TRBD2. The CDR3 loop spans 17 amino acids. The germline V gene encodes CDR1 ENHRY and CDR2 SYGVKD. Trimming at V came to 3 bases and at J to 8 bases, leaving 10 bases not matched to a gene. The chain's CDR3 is CAISDPVLAGGLDEQFF. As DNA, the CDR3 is TGTGCCATCAGTGACCCTGTACTAGCGGGGGGGCTTGATGAGCAGTTCTTC.

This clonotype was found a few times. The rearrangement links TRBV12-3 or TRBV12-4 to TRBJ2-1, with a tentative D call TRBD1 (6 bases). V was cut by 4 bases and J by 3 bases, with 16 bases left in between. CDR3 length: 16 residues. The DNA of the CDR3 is TGTGCCAGCAGTTCCCGGACAGCCACGGTCTACAATGAGCAGTTCTTC. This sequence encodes CASSSRTATVYNEQFF.

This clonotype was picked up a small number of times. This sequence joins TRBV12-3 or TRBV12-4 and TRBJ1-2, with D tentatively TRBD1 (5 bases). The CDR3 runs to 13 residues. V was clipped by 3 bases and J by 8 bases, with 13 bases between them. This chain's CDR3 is CASSLGEARGYTF. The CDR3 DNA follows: TGTGCCAGCAGTTTGGGGGAGGCCCGCGGCTACACCTTC.

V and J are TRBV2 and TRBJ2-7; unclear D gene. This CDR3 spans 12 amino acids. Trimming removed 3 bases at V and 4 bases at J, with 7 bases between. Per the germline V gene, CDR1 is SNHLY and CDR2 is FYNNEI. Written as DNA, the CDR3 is TGTGCCAGCAGTGAGTATGTATACGAGCAGTACTTC. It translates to CASSEYVYEQYF.

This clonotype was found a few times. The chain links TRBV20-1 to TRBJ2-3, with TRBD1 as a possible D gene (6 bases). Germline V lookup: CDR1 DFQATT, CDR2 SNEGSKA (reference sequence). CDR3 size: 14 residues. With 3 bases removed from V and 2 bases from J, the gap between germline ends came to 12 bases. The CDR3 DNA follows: TGCAGTGCTAGGGGGGACACCTACACAGATACGCAGTATTTT. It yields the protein CSARGDTYTDTQYF.

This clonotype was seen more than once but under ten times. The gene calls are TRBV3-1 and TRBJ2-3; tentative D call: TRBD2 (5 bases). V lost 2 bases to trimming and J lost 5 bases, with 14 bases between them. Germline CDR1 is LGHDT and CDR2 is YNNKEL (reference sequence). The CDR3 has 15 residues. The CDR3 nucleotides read TGTGCCAGCAGCCAACAAGCGCTAGCTGGAGATACGCAGTATTTT. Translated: CASSQQALAGDTQYF.

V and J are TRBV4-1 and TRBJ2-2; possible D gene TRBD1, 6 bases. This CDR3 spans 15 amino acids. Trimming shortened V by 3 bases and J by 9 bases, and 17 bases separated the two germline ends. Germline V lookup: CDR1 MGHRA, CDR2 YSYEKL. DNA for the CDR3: TGCGCCAGCAGCCACACCCTCCAGGGGAGCAGGGAGCTGTTTTTT. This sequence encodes CASSHTLQGSRELFF.

Here the CDR3 DNA reads TGTGCCAGCAGTTTGGTCAGCACGGCCAACACCGGGGAGCTGTTTTTT. It is translated as CASSLVSTANTGELFF. V and J are TRBV27 and TRBJ2-2; D remains ambiguous. Germline V gene data show CDR1 as MNHEY and CDR2 as SMNVEV (reference sequence). V lost 3 bases and J 2 bases, leaving 13 bases between the germline ends. This CDR3 comprises 16 residues.